This T cell receptor beta chain emerged from a study of OX40 agonist ivuxolimab in advanced cancers. Study-wide context: Ivuxolimab was a fully human IgG2 agonistic monoclonal antibody targeting the costimulatory receptor OX40 (CD134). Of the 50 to 55 dose-escalation patients, hepatocellular carcinoma was present in approximately 20, melanoma in approximately 15, renal cell carcinoma in 9 and head and neck cancer in 9. Partial responses were achieved by three dose-escalation patients, of whom one had hepatocellular carcinoma and two had cutaneous melanoma. In the dose-escalation cohort, approximately 82% of patients were male, and the mean age was about 55 years, with a range of 23 to 79. Prior anti-PD-1, anti-PD-L1 or anti-CTLA-4 therapy was permitted, and 40% of dose-escalation patients had received checkpoint inhibitors. Peripheral TCRbeta sequencing was intended to test whether TCR sequence diversity was altered and clonal T-cell expansion was caused by ivuxolimab. The paper reports the monotherapy dose-escalation portion (N ≈ 50 patients) of the phase I ivuxolimab trial. Intravenous ivuxolimab was administered to patients every 2 weeks at six dose levels: 0.01, 0.1, 0.3, 1.5, 3 and 10 mg/kg. The investigation overall reported the following: At doses of 0.1 to 3.0 mg/kg, clonal expansion of both CD4+ and CD8+ blood T cells was observed from baseline to week 6. Antigen specificity was not determined for the clonally expanded peripheral T cells. After ivuxolimab, CD8+ T cells had more expanded clones than CD4+ T cells on average. Low levels of normalized T-cell clonal expansion were also seen in some patients who did not respond. In the 0.1-3.0 mg/kg groups, partial responders were among the patients with the lowest normalized peripheral clonal expansion, particularly in CD8+ T cells.

V is cut by 0 bases and J by 5 bases, and the space between the germline ends is 10 bases. The CDR3 holds 14 amino acids from the cysteine to the phenylalanine. The entry retains the CDR3 DNA only, 42 bases that are in frame from base 1. Per the germline V gene, SGHTA is the CDR1 and FQGNSA is the CDR2. To sequence the TCRbeta CDR3 region, genomic DNA was isolated from the sorted cells. The immunoSEQ Assay was used for sequencing of TCRbeta CDR3 regions. Imported from immuneACCESS, the table was reduced by TCRdb to in-frame sequences with V and J called. These copies leave out some clones; in studies compared against another copy, an unresolved V gene accounts for under half, and the cause of the remainder is not known. The sample includes 72,000 or so clones, with approximately 81% observed a single time. The ten largest clones add up to over 4% of the sample. The trial excluded patients who had a history of autoimmune disease or were on systemic immunosuppression. Peripheral blood for TCR sequencing was drawn from every dose cohort at baseline, at cycle 4 day 1 and at cycle 7 day 1. Samples came from an open-label, multicenter, first-in-human phase I dose-escalation trial of ivuxolimab. Adults with locally advanced or metastatic head and neck squamous cell, hepatocellular, melanoma or renal cell carcinoma were enrolled in the trial. Before TCR sequencing, CD4+ and CD8+ T cells were separately sorted from peripheral blood.

Remarks on this clone: The antigen it binds to is not known. The input lacks base qualities; no much larger clone sits a single base away.

The chain uses TRBV7-2 and TRBJ1-1; confidence is insufficient to name the D gene. The sequencing here drew on CD4+ or CD8+ T cells sorted from blood, taken in a trial of the OX40 agonist ivuxolimab. This clonotype was sampled from an adult with an advanced solid tumor such as melanoma, head and neck, liver or kidney cancer. The bases are TGTGCCAGCAGCTTAGCGCGGACGGGAACTGAAGCTTTCTTT. Its protein product is CASSLARTGTEAFF.